The clone carrying this T cell receptor beta chain was observed a few times. Its antigen is not known. The sample originates from a study of Graves' ophthalmopathy and Graves' hyperthyroidism. This CDR3 comprises 15 residues. Per germline, CDR1 SGHVS and CDR2 FNYEAQ. V was pared by 1 base and J by 3 bases, with 5 bases of the junction left unmatched. Patients were diagnosed from clinical symptoms, serum thyroxine, TRAb, thyroid ultrasound and orbital computed tomography. Notes on the study in general: Using 13 signatures, a model distinguished ophthalmopathy from stable hyperthyroidism, reaching around 90% sensitivity and roughly 80% specificity. Most clonotypes expanded in thyroid above 0.001 frequency were present in blood too.

For repertoire sequencing, the TCR beta CDR3 regions were amplified from RNA transcripts. HTBI-primed first-round RT-PCR preceded second-round multiplex PCR. TCRdb independently ran MiXCR on the multiplex PCR reads; one entry per CDR3 protein. The data contain 500,000 to 600,000 distinct CDR3 sequences, about two fifths of them singletons. This clonotype was obtained from an adult man with Graves' hyperthyroidism. This chain joins TRBV7-6 and TRBJ2-5; 7 bases are a match to TRBD1. Sequenced input: peripheral blood or thyroid tissue (not recorded which). Here the CDR3 DNA reads TGTGCCAGCAGCTTAGTTGGGACAGAAAAAGAGACCCAGTACTTC. This sequence encodes CASSLVGTEKETQYF.